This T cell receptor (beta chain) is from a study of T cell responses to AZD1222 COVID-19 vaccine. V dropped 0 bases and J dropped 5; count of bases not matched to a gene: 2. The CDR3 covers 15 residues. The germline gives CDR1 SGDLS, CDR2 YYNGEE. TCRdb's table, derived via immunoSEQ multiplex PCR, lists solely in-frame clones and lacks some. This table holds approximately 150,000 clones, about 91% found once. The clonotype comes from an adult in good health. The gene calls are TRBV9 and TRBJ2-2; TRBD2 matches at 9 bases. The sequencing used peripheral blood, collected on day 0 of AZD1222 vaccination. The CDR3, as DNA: TGTGCCAGCAGCGTAGCTAGCGGGATAACCGGGGAGCTGTTTTTT. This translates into CASSVASGITGELFF. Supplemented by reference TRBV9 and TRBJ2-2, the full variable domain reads DSGVTQTPKHLITATGQRVTLRCSPRSGDLSVYWYQQSLDQGLQFLIQYYNGEERAKGNILERFSAQQFPDLHSELNLSSLELGDSALYFCASSVASGITGELFFGEGSRLTVL.